These 30 T cell receptor beta chains were sequenced from one sample in a study of cytomegalovirus exposure and HLA in healthy donors. This PCR relied on a set of 60 Vbeta primers and 13 Jbeta primers. Using immunoSEQ multiplex PCR, the repertoire was profiled, and TCRdb retains in-frame clones only, with some absent. Of 200,000 to 250,000 clones in the sample, approximately 81% are singletons; the top ten hold roughly 7.4%. The sequenced sample was PBMCs. Receptors originate from a woman aged 55-75 years in good health and CMV-seropositive.

The CDR3 region has the DNA TGCGCCAGCATGACGGGAGGGCCCACAGATACGCAGTATTTT. This codes for CASMTGGPTDTQYF. This sequence joins TRBV5-1 and TRBJ2-3, with 8 nucleotides matching TRBD2. Germline V gene lookup returns CDR1 SGHRS and CDR2 YFSETQ. The V and J ends lost 6 bases and 2 bases, in that order; junction bases with no gene match: 5. CDR3 length equals 14 residues.

This clone is a singleton in its sample. This chain connects TRBV29-1 to TRBJ2-7; no definite D call. V gave up 4 bases and J gave up 1 base, with 8 bases separating them. In germline, CDR1 is SQVTM, CDR2 ANQGSEA. This CDR3 region has 12 residues. The CDR3, as DNA: TGCAGCGTTGTTATGCAGTCCTACGAGCAGTACTTC. Its translation is CSVVMQSYEQYF.

The genes are TRBV28 and TRBJ2-2, with TRBD2 identical over 11 bases. The CDR3 is 15 residues long. Trimming took 6 bases from V and 4 from J; bases not matched to a gene: 4. Germline V CDR1 and CDR2: MDHEN, SYDVKM. The CDR3 DNA reads TGTGCCAGCAGAAGTCTAGCGGGGGGCACCGGGGAGCTGTTTTTT. This encodes CASRSLAGGTGELFF.

The gene calls are TRBV7-6 and TRBJ2-3, with D unclear. The CDR3 contains 13 residues. CDR1 is SGHVS and CDR2 is FNYEAQ in the germline V gene. The V and J ends lost 5 bases and 3 bases respectively, with 9 bases between them. The CDR3 DNA is TGTGCCAGCAGCCCCCCCGGGACAGATACGCAGTATTTT. Amino acid sequence: CASSPPGTDTQYF. Combining the CDR3 with reference TRBV7-6 and TRBJ2-3 gives the whole variable domain GAGVSQSPRYKVTKRGQDVALRCDPISGHVSLYWYRQALGQGPEFLTYFNYEAQQDKSGLPNDRFSAERPEGSISTLTIQRTEQRDSAMYRCASSPPGTDTQYFGPGTRLTVL.

CDR3 region: CASSVYDTGELFF. The CDR3 nucleotides are TGTGCCAGCAGCGTATATGACACCGGGGAGCTGTTTTTT. The V gene is TRBV9, the J gene TRBJ2-2; D gene uncertain. The V and J ends lost 1 base and 3 bases respectively, with 4 bases between them. Germline assignment: CDR1 SGDLS and CDR2 YYNGEE. There are 13 residues in the CDR3.

A single count supports this clone. V and J are TRBV7-9 and TRBJ2-7, with a possible D match to TRBD1 (5 bases). The V and J ends lost 1 base and 8 bases respectively, with 12 bases between them. The CDR3 sequence is 13 residues long. Germline CDR1 SEHNR, CDR2 FQNEAQ (reference sequence). In DNA form, the CDR3 reads TGTGCCAGCAGCTTAGAAGGCTCAGGGCAGCAGTACTTC. Translation: CASSLEGSGQQYF.

This clone has a single count. J is TRBJ2-7 and V is TRBV28; 7 bases align to TRBD1. Per the germline V gene, CDR1 is MDHEN and CDR2 is SYDVKM. There are 15 residues in the CDR3. J lost 0 bases, V lost 7 bases, and 9 bases had no gene match. The CDR3 DNA is TGTGCCAGCAACCTTGACAGGGTGGCCTCCTACGAGCAGTACTTC. Its translation is CASNLDRVASYEQYF.

This sequence joins TRBV4-1 and TRBJ2-1, with 13 bases that match TRBD2. Germline CDR1 is MGHRA and CDR2 is YSYEKL. The CDR3 has 14 amino acids. V lost 1 base, J lost 12 bases, and 3 bases stayed unmatched. For the CDR3, the DNA is TGCGCCAGCAGCCAAGGGACTAGCGGGAGAAGGCAGTTCTTC. Its translation: CASSQGTSGRRQFF.

For the CDR3, the DNA is TGTGCCAGCAGCCCGCTCGGGGGGCCGAAAGAGACCCAGTACTTC. Amino acid sequence: CASSPLGGPKETQYF. The chain is built from TRBV7-9 and TRBJ2-5; TRBD2 might be the D (7 bases). The germline gives CDR1 SEHNR, CDR2 FQNEAQ (reference sequence). Deletions cut 5 bases from V and 3 bases from J, with 16 bases between. The length of the CDR3 is 15 residues.

V is TRBV7-9 and J is TRBJ2-1, with 12 positions matching TRBD2. In germline, CDR1 is SEHNR, CDR2 FQNEAQ (reference sequence). V dropped 5 bases and J dropped 1; count of bases not matched to a gene: 0. CDR3 length: 15 amino acids. CDR3 sequence (DNA): TGTGCCAGCAGCGGGACTAGCGGGTCCTACAATGAGCAGTTCTTC. Translation: CASSGTSGSYNEQFF.

The chain recombines TRBV10-3 with TRBJ1-5; D might be TRBD1 (6 bases). Germline values: CDR1 ENHRY, CDR2 SYGVKD. Trimming cost V 6 bases and J 4 bases, with 10 bases left between them. The CDR3 has 13 amino acids. The CDR3 spells CAIRSTGNQPQHF. In DNA form, the CDR3 reads TGTGCCATCAGGTCTACAGGGAATCAGCCCCAGCATTTT.

This rearrangement joins TRBV10-2 to TRBJ2-7; D is perhaps TRBD2 (5 bases). The V and J ends lost 10 bases and 2 bases respectively, with 24 bases between them. This CDR3 spans 16 amino acids. Germline V gives CDR1 WSHSY, CDR2 SAAADI. The CDR3 is CATRPFESPEAYEQYF. The CDR3 nucleotides are TGCGCCACCCGTCCTTTCGAGAGTCCGGAGGCCTACGAGCAGTACTTC.

The chain carries TRBV5-1 and TRBJ2-2; 7 nucleotides agree with TRBD1. The V and J ends lost 0 bases and 1 base, in that order; junction bases with no gene match: 3. The germline gives CDR1 SGHRS, CDR2 YFSETQ. The CDR3 sequence is 16 residues long. CDR3 residues: CASSLEGAGNTGELFF. In DNA, the CDR3 is TGCGCCAGCAGCTTGGAGGGGGCTGGGAACACCGGGGAGCTGTTTTTT.

The rearrangement joins TRBV5-4 to TRBJ1-6, with D unclear. Per the germline V gene, CDR1 is SGHNT and CDR2 is YYREEE (reference sequence). There are 14 residues in the CDR3. V lost 1 base and J lost 10, with 12 bases in between. The CDR3, as DNA: TGTGCCAGCAGCTTGCCCCGTTCGAGCTCACCCCTCCACTTT. Residues: CASSLPRSSSPLHF. Full variable domain (rest looked up from reference TRBV5-4 and TRBJ1-6): ETGVTQSPTHLIKTRGQQVTLRCSSQSGHNTVSWYQQALGQGPQFIFQYYREEENGRGNFPPRFSGLQFPNYSSELNVNALELDDSALYLCASSLPRSSSPLHFGNGTRLTVT.

The chain links TRBV7-3 to TRBJ2-1; D is ambiguous. V was trimmed by 6 bases and J by 5 bases, leaving 8 bases between them. Germline-derived CDR1 and CDR2 are SGHTA and FQGTGA. This CDR3 contains 12 residues. The CDR3, as DNA: TGTGCCAGCAGAAAATACAACAATGAGCAGTTCTTC. As protein: CASRKYNNEQFF.

The chain employs TRBV5-4 and TRBJ2-2; 9 nucleotides line up with TRBD1. Per the germline V gene, CDR1 is SGHNT and CDR2 is YYREEE (reference sequence). The CDR3 sequence is 14 residues long. V trimming: 4 bases; J trimming: 6 bases; junction bases outside the gene matches: 4. The CDR3 is CASSTRQGAGELFF. CDR3 nucleotides: TGTGCCAGCAGCACAAGACAGGGGGCCGGGGAGCTGTTTTTT.

The chain couples TRBV30 to TRBJ1-1; TRBD1 matches at 10 bases. V lost 5 bases to trimming and J lost 2 bases; unmatched junction nucleotides: 2. This CDR3 comprises 13 residues. Germline CDR1 and CDR2: GTSNPN and SVGIG (reference sequence). Here the CDR3 reads CAWDRGLNTEAFF. The CDR3 coding sequence is TGTGCCTGGGACAGGGGGCTTAACACTGAAGCTTTCTTT.

This clone appeared once. The same CDR3 can be traced to other DNA sequences in this sample. This chain uses TRBV5-1 with TRBJ2-5; 9 bases match TRBD1. Trimming cost V 4 bases and J 5 bases; bases outside gene matches: 3. This CDR3 comprises 13 residues. CDR1 is SGHRS and CDR2 is YFSETQ in the germline V gene. The CDR3 loop reads CASSPDRGETQYF. DNA for the CDR3: TGCGCCAGCAGCCCCGACAGGGGGGAGACCCAGTACTTC.

The CDR3 reads CASSLKPQTSGSEETQYF. The CDR3 DNA follows: TGTGCCAGCAGCTTAAAACCCCAGACTAGCGGGAGCGAAGAGACCCAGTACTTC. J is TRBJ2-5 and V is TRBV7-3; 12 nucleotides line up with TRBD2. Germline values: CDR1 SGHTA, CDR2 FQGTGA. The CDR3 is made up of 18 amino acids. V lost 1 base, J lost 3 bases, and 9 bases stayed unmatched.

The V call is TRBV5-1, the J call TRBJ2-7, with TRBD1 as a possible D gene (6 bases). The CDR3 runs to 13 residues. Germline loops: CDR1 SGHRS, CDR2 YFSETQ. Trimming took 2 bases from V and 1 from J, leaving 7 bases between them. CDR3 residues: CASSFQGSYEQYF. The CDR3 DNA is TGCGCCAGCAGCTTCCAGGGGTCCTACGAGCAGTACTTC.

The V call is TRBV6-1, the J call TRBJ1-5; D not certain. The germline V gene has CDR1 MNHNS and CDR2 SASEGT. The CDR3 spans 15 residues. V was clipped by 8 bases and J by 0 bases, with 14 bases between them. The CDR3 loop is CASLMVLHSNQPQHF. In nucleotides, the CDR3 is TGTGCCAGCCTAATGGTCCTCCATAGCAATCAGCCCCAGCATTTT.

The chain is built from TRBV9 and TRBJ1-2; no definite D call. Per germline, CDR1 SGDLS and CDR2 YYNGEE. The V and J ends lost 3 bases and 8 bases respectively, with 5 bases between them. This CDR3 has 10 amino acids. The CDR3, as DNA: TGTGCCAGCAGCGGGCCAGGCTACACCTTC. Amino acid sequence: CASSGPGYTF.

The J gene is TRBJ2-1, the V gene TRBV7-9; D ambiguous. The V gene lost 5 bases and the J gene lost 10 bases, with 12 bases spanning the gap. This CDR3 contains 12 residues. Germline lookup yields CDR1 SEHNR and CDR2 FQNEAQ (reference sequence). The CDR3 sequence: CASSRGPVEQFF. Here the CDR3 DNA reads TGTGCCAGCAGCCGCGGCCCCGTAGAGCAGTTCTTC. Combining the CDR3 with reference TRBV7-9 and TRBJ2-1 gives the whole variable domain DTGVSQNPRHKITKRGQNVTFRCDPISEHNRLYWYRQTLGQGPEFLTYFQNEAQLEKSRLLSDRFSAERPKGSFSTLEIQRTEQGDSAMYLCASSRGPVEQFFGPGTRLTVL.

The chain recombines TRBV10-3 with TRBJ2-1; 10 bases agree with TRBD2. The V and J ends lost 8 bases and 9 bases, in that order; junction bases with no gene match: 7. The CDR3 has 13 residues. The germline CDR1 and CDR2 sequences are ENHRY and SYGVKD. The CDR3 here is CAIVVAGGGEQFF. The CDR3 DNA sequence: TGTGCCATCGTGGTAGCGGGGGGCGGTGAGCAGTTCTTC.

This chain uses TRBV10-2 with TRBJ2-2; TRBD1 agrees at 7 bases. Germline CDR1 and CDR2: WSHSY and SAAADI. Unmatched junction bases numbered 6, after V lost 2 bases and J lost 0 bases. This CDR3 region has 17 residues. The CDR3 region has the DNA TGCGCCAGCAGTGAGCCCCGCCAGGGGGCGAACACCGGGGAGCTGTTTTTT. This sequence encodes CASSEPRQGANTGELFF.

J is TRBJ2-3 and V is TRBV18, with TRBD1 matching over 9 bases. Germline assignment: CDR1 KGHSH and CDR2 LQKENI. V was pared by 6 bases and J by 6 bases, with 13 bases of the junction left unmatched. The CDR3 extends over 16 amino acids. The DNA of the CDR3 is TGTGCCAGCTCGCTAGCTTCGACAGGGGGGTTGGATACGCAGTATTTT. This codes for CASSLASTGGLDTQYF.

The chain combines TRBV27 with TRBJ1-1, with D possibly being TRBD1 (5 bases). V shed 5 bases and J shed 0 bases, with 13 bases lying between them. Germline-derived CDR1 and CDR2 are MNHEY and SMNVEV (reference sequence). The CDR3 extends over 15 amino acids. CDR3 protein: CASSNLGALNTEAFF. The CDR3 DNA reads TGTGCCAGCAGTAATCTTGGGGCATTGAACACTGAAGCTTTCTTT.

About this clone itself: At one boundary the junction diverges from the germline segment, which might be a read error. V usage is TRBV5-6 and J usage is TRBJ2-1; 8 bases map to TRBD1. The CDR3 consists of 15 residues. Looked up from germline, CDR1 is SGHDT and CDR2 is YYEEEE. The CDR3: CASSLGMGQENEQLF. The CDR3 coding sequence is TGTGCCAGCAGCTTGGGGATGGGACAGGAGAATGAGCAGCTCTTC. The complete variable domain, with remaining parts taken from reference TRBV5-6 and TRBJ2-1, reads DAGVTQSPTHLIKTRGQQVTLRCSPKSGHDTVSWYQQALGQGPQFIFQYYEEEERQRGNFPDRFSGHQFPNYSSELNVNALLLGDSALYLCASSLGMGQENEQLFGPGTRLTVL.

The chain couples TRBV2 to TRBJ2-5, with TRBD1 as a possible D gene (5 bases). The CDR3 length is 12 residues. Germline assignment: CDR1 SNHLY and CDR2 FYNNEI. Trimming stripped 6 bases from V and 0 bases from J, with 5 bases between. The CDR3 coding sequence is TGTGCCAGCAGACAGGACCAAGAGACCCAGTACTTC. Its translation: CASRQDQETQYF.

V is TRBV5-1 and J is TRBJ2-7, with D possibly being TRBD2 (5 bases). Germline V gene data show CDR1 as SGHRS and CDR2 as YFSETQ. CDR3 length: 13 residues. With 5 bases removed from V and 5 bases from J, the gap between germline ends came to 14 bases. In DNA, the CDR3 is TGCGCCAGCAGTGAGGGAGTAAGCGACGAGCAGTACTTC. Translation gives CASSEGVSDEQYF.